This section outlines one TCR beta chain sequence together with its context. What it recognizes is unknown. The primer mix had 60 Vbeta and 13 Jbeta primers. Only in-frame clones appear in the TCRdb table, and some are missing; sequencing was by immunoSEQ multiplex PCR. The table lists roughly 140,000 clones, approximately 83% of them singletons. These data come from a study of cytomegalovirus exposure and HLA in healthy donors. General study results and limits: Some highly shared sequence variants likely arose as a pipeline artifact. Analyzed later, association rates of TCRs varied across HLA loci, with DRB1 most and HLA-C fewest. Later analysis showed most CMV-associated TCR beta chains appearing HLA-restricted. Three CMV-associated chains proved CMV antigen-specific in vitro.

Material for sequencing was PBMCs. The receptor was derived from a woman aged 40 to 50 in good health and CMV-seronegative.

CDR3 sequence (DNA): TGTGCCAGCAGCTTCGGGGGTCGGAACACCGGGGAGCTGTTTTTT. This codes for CASSFGGRNTGELFF. V usage is TRBV5-4 and J usage is TRBJ2-2; possibly TRBD2 for D (6 bases). The CDR3 spans 15 residues. Trimming cost V 2 bases and J 1 base, with 9 bases left between them. The germline V gene has CDR1 SGHNT and CDR2 YYREEE (reference sequence).